This T cell receptor (beta chain) was identified in a study of cytomegalovirus exposure and HLA in healthy donors. Comments on this clone: The antigen remains undetermined.

Whole-study findings and limits: V- and J-gene trimming of TCR beta was linked (in a later analysis) to a missense DCLRE1C variant. Some TCR beta chains (roughly 150 of them) were listed as cytomegalovirus-associated.

The length of the CDR3 is 14 residues. Germline V lookup: CDR1 MGHRA, CDR2 YSYEKL. Trimming pared 2 bases from V and 12 bases from J, leaving 17 bases between. The PCR used 60 Vbeta and 13 Jbeta primers. Profiled with immunoSEQ multiplex PCR; TCRdb holds only in-frame clones, not every one. The table has 150,000 or so clones, about three quarters seen once. The receptor was isolated from a middle-aged woman in good health and CMV-seropositive. The sample was PBMCs. This rearrangement joins TRBV4-1 to TRBJ2-1; D not resolved. CDR3 amino acids: CASSQTVIVGWQFF. CDR3 nucleotides: TGCGCCAGCAGCCAAACAGTAATAGTCGGATGGCAGTTCTTC.